Each of the 18 T cell receptor beta chains below was sequenced from the same sample in a study of blood T cell repertoires in COVID-19. Clones were sequenced by immunoSEQ multiplex PCR, and TCRdb holds only the in-frame ones, with some missing. Of approximately 84,000 clones in the sample, 75% to 85% were seen once. Sequencing was performed on peripheral blood. The source of these receptors is a woman older than 75 with acute or convalescent COVID-19.

V is TRBV12-3 or TRBV12-4 and J is TRBJ1-5, with 7 bases aligning to TRBD1. The CDR3 totals 13 residues. Trimming took 6 bases from V and 6 from J; bases not matched to a gene: 5. CDR3 region: CASRKQGSQPQHF. The DNA of the CDR3 is TGTGCCAGCAGAAAACAGGGGTCTCAGCCCCAGCATTTT.

This chain uses TRBV19 with TRBJ2-4; 7 bases fit TRBD1. V lost 6 bases to trimming and J lost 0 bases; unmatched junction nucleotides: 14. The CDR3 sequence is 18 residues long. CDR1 is LNHDA and CDR2 is SQIVND in the germline V gene (reference sequence). The CDR3 bases are TGTGCCAGTAGGCATAACACCGGGACAGATTTAGCCAAAAACATTCAGTACTTC. Its protein product is CASRHNTGTDLAKNIQYF.

The V and J genes are TRBV3-1 (or the pseudogene TRBV3-2) and TRBJ1-4, with D maybe TRBD1 (6 bases). The V gene's germline CDR1 is LGHDT and CDR2 YNNKEL (reference sequence). There are 14 residues in the CDR3. Trimming shortened V by 8 bases and J by 7 bases, and 17 bases separated the two germline ends. The CDR3 sequence is CASRGRGFSEKLFF. CDR3 nucleotide sequence: TGTGCCAGCCGGGGGAGGGGGTTCAGTGAAAAACTGTTTTTT.

The chain recombines TRBV9 with TRBJ2-1; 9 bases match TRBD2. The trim removed 4 bases at V and 4 bases at J, leaving 9 bases unmatched. From germline, CDR1 is SGDLS and CDR2 YYNGEE. CDR3 length equals 16 residues. The CDR3 DNA reads TGTGCCAGCAGCCTCACCGGGACTAGCTTATACAATGAGCAGTTCTTC. It is translated as CASSLTGTSLYNEQFF.

V and J are TRBV6-5 and TRBJ1-2, with TRBD1 as a possible D gene (6 bases). The germline V and J ends were trimmed by 8 bases and 2 bases, with 12 bases remaining between them. The CDR3 is made up of 13 amino acids. From germline, CDR1 is MNHEY and CDR2 SVGAGI. DNA for the CDR3: TGTGCCAGCGGACGGGACACAAACTATGGCTACACCTTC. This sequence encodes CASGRDTNYGYTF.

J is TRBJ2-7 and V is TRBV29-1; the D gene is possibly TRBD1 (6 bases). Germline CDR1 SQVTM, CDR2 ANQGSEA. This CDR3 region has 13 residues. Trimming left V 3 bases short and J 3 bases short, with 12 bases between. The CDR3 DNA is TGCAGCGTTGAGGTCGTAGGGGGCTACGAGCAGTACTTC. Its protein product is CSVEVVGGYEQYF.

This clone appeared a few times. The rearrangement joins TRBV11-2 to TRBJ2-7; 9 positions match TRBD2. The CDR3 extends over 15 amino acids. The germline gives CDR1 SGHAT, CDR2 FQNNGV. V gave up 2 bases and J gave up 2 bases; unmatched junction bases: 4. The CDR3 sequence: CASSLRSGGPYEQYF. The CDR3 DNA follows: TGTGCCAGCAGCTTACGTAGCGGGGGACCCTACGAGCAGTACTTC.

The CDR3: CASSQVTFQETQYF. As DNA, the CDR3 is TGCGCCAGCAGCCAGGTGACTTTCCAAGAGACCCAGTACTTC. This chain connects TRBV4-1 to TRBJ2-5; D uncertain. V was clipped by 3 bases and J by 1 base, with 9 bases between them. Germline V lookup: CDR1 MGHRA, CDR2 YSYEKL. The CDR3 runs 14 residues.

The chain uses TRBV5-1 and TRBJ1-2; the match to TRBD1 covers 8 bases. J was trimmed by 4 bases and V by 3 bases; bases with no gene match: 11. The CDR3 is 16 amino acids. Germline V lookup: CDR1 SGHRS, CDR2 YFSETQ. This CDR3 reads CASSYGQGGTGYGYTF. The CDR3, as DNA: TGCGCCAGCAGCTACGGACAGGGCGGCACTGGCTATGGCTACACCTTC.

This rearrangement joins TRBV7-3 to TRBJ1-1, with 7 bases that match TRBD1. The V gene's germline CDR1 is SGHTA and CDR2 FQGTGA. The J segment lost 1 base and the V segment lost 4 bases, leaving 6 bases of the junction unmatched. The CDR3 consists of 15 residues. The CDR3 sequence is CASSSYAGGNTEAFF. CDR3 nucleotides: TGTGCCAGCAGCTCCTATGCAGGGGGGAACACTGAAGCTTTCTTT.

This sequence joins TRBV19 and TRBJ1-4, with D possibly TRBD1 on 6 matching bases. The CDR3 spans 13 residues. Trimming shortened V by 9 bases and J by 5 bases, and 13 bases separated the two germline ends. Per germline, CDR1 LNHDA and CDR2 SQIVND (reference sequence). In DNA form, the CDR3 reads TGTGCCAGCACGACAGGTGAAAATGAAAAACTGTTTTTT. Translating gives CASTTGENEKLFF.

The chain employs TRBV5-4 and TRBJ2-7, with 9 bases lining up with TRBD2. V lost 1 base, J lost 7 bases, and 6 bases stayed unmatched. CDR1 is SGHNT, CDR2 YYREEE, per germline (reference sequence). The CDR3 contains 14 residues. This chain's CDR3 is CASSLLAGEREQYF. The CDR3 nucleotides are TGTGCCAGCAGCTTGTTAGCGGGAGAGAGGGAGCAGTACTTC. The whole variable domain, filled in from reference TRBV5-4 and TRBJ2-7, reads ETGVTQSPTHLIKTRGQQVTLRCSSQSGHNTVSWYQQALGQGPQFIFQYYREEENGRGNFPPRFSGLQFPNYSSELNVNALELDDSALYLCASSLLAGEREQYFGPGTRLTVT.

This clone was counted a few times. The DNA for the CDR3 is TGTGCCAGCAGCCACGAAGCTAGCGGGGTTACAGATACGCAGTATTTT. Encoded protein: CASSHEASGVTDTQYF. The gene calls are TRBV4-2 and TRBJ2-3, with TRBD2 matching over 9 bases. Germline values: CDR1 LGHNA, CDR2 YNFKEQ. V shed 3 bases, J shed 3 bases, and the junction held 7 bases outside the gene matches. This CDR3 is 16 amino acids long.

The genes are TRBV3-1 (or the pseudogene TRBV3-2) and TRBJ1-2; the D gene is possibly TRBD1 (6 bases). This CDR3 is 14 amino acids long. Germline V lookup: CDR1 LGHDT, CDR2 YNNKEL (reference sequence). The germline V and J ends were trimmed by 1 base and 4 bases, with 10 bases remaining between them. The CDR3 is CASSQGRTVYGYTF. CDR3 DNA: TGTGCCAGCAGCCAAGGACGGACAGTCTATGGCTACACCTTC.

The rearrangement joins TRBV3-1 (or the pseudogene TRBV3-2) to TRBJ2-7, with D perhaps matching TRBD1 (5 bases). CDR1 and CDR2 from the germline V gene are LGHDT and YNNKEL (reference sequence). Trimming pared 2 bases from V and 0 bases from J, leaving 17 bases between. The CDR3 length is 17 residues. The CDR3, as DNA: TGTGCCAGCAGCCAACCACAGGACCCCTCGAGCTCCTACGAGCAGTACTTC. Its translation: CASSQPQDPSSSYEQYF.

The chain employs TRBV10-3 and TRBJ2-7; TRBD2 matches 8 bases. Germline V lookup: CDR1 ENHRY, CDR2 SYGVKD. The V segment lost 2 bases and the J segment 1 base; nucleotides outside the gene matches: 7. The CDR3 totals 16 residues. CDR3 coding DNA: TGTGCCATCAGTGAGGAGCTAGCGGGTCGGTCCTACGAGCAGTACTTC. Protein product: CAISEELAGRSYEQYF.

In its sample, this clone was seen many times. This chain connects TRBV2 to TRBJ2-2; D not certain. CDR1 and CDR2 from the germline V gene are SNHLY and FYNNEI. The CDR3 runs 13 residues. V was pared by 4 bases and J by 3 bases, with 6 bases between. The CDR3 DNA follows: TGTGCCAGCAGTGGTCAGGACACCGGGGAGCTGTTTTTT. It yields the protein CASSGQDTGELFF.

J is TRBJ2-7 and V is TRBV2; 8 bases map to TRBD1. The CDR3 is made up of 14 amino acids. The germline V gene has CDR1 SNHLY and CDR2 FYNNEI. V shed 7 bases and J 1 base; nucleotides not matched to a gene: 6. The chain's CDR3 is CASKPGQASYEQYF. CDR3 coding DNA: TGTGCCAGCAAGCCGGGACAGGCGTCCTACGAGCAGTACTTC.